This T cell receptor beta chain emerged from a study of neoadjuvant nivolumab and ipilimumab in lung cancer. Study results and limitations: Pathologic regression was not significantly tied to TCR clonality.

Generated by immunoSEQ multiplex PCR, the TCRdb table keeps only in-frame clones and is missing some. The sample carries 5,500 to 8,500 clones, roughly 83% recorded once. This clone appeared a few times. The antigen is unknown. Trimming stripped 0 bases from V and 10 bases from J, with 7 bases between. This CDR3 has 11 residues. Germline V gene sequence: CDR1 DFQATT, CDR2 SNEGSKA (reference sequence). The sample was tumor tissue, taken after neoadjuvant nivolumab, alone or with ipilimumab, at or shortly before surgery. This sequence joins TRBV20-1 and TRBJ2-1; no definite D call. The clonotype comes from an adult with non-small cell lung cancer. The CDR3 bases are TGCAGTGCTAGAGATGAAGGGGAGCAGTTCTTC. This translates into CSARDEGEQFF.